Listed below are T cell receptor beta chains from one sample, sequenced in a study of hypomethylating agent response in myelodysplastic syndrome. The protocol was immunoSEQ multiplex PCR, while the TCRdb copy is restricted to in-frame clones and leaves out a portion. The sample lists 10,000 to 11,000 clones; approximately 86% were seen once. The source material was bone marrow, sampled before or after starting hypomethylating agent treatment for myelodysplastic syndrome (not recorded which). All receptors come from a human donor with myelodysplastic syndrome. Each CDR3 is given with its conserved first and last residue. D genes are given only for firm matches. Clone size is given for some rows only: seen once, a few or many times, or a class if the clone is expanded.

D,V,J,size,DNA,CDR3
-,TRBV6-5,TRBJ1-2,-,TGTGCCAGCAGTATGGGAGCCGGTGGCTATGGCTACACCTTC,CASSMGAGGYGYTF
TRBD2,TRBV6-1,TRBJ2-3,-,TGTGCCAGCAGTGAAATATCGACTAGCGGGTACACAGATACGCAGTATTTT,CASSEISTSGYTDTQYF
-,TRBV5-5,TRBJ1-3,-,TGTGCCACAGGGGAATCCGGAAACACCATATATTTT,CATGESGNTIYF
-,TRBV27,TRBJ1-3,-,TGTGCCAGCAGTCCTCGGCAGACTGGGATCTCTGGAAACACCATATATTTT,CASSPRQTGISGNTIYF
-,TRBV10-2,TRBJ1-2,-,TGCGCCAGCAGTGAGGGTAGGGCAGGCGCTCCCGACACCTTC,CASSEGRAGAPDTF
-,TRBV7-2,TRBJ1-5,-,TGTGCCAGCAGCTTAGCTACTACGAGGGGCCCCAATCAGCCCCAGCATTTT,CASSLATTRGPNQPQHF
TRBD1,TRBV7-2,TRBJ1-3,-,TGTGCCAGCAGCTTAGGGACAGGGGCTGGAAACACCATATATTTT,CASSLGTGAGNTIYF
-,TRBV9,TRBJ2-1,-,TGTGCCAGCAGCGCCCAGGCGGGGGCCTCCTACAATGAGCAGTTCTTC,CASSAQAGASYNEQFF
-,TRBV6-1,TRBJ1-2,-,TGTGCCAGCAGTGAGGCAGGGGTTGGGGGCTACACCTTC,CASSEAGVGGYTF
TRBD1,TRBV5-5,TRBJ1-2,-,TGTGCCAGCAGCTGGACAGGGGGCGACTATGGCTACACCTTC,CASSWTGGDYGYTF
TRBD1,TRBV6-1,TRBJ1-2,few,TGTGCCAGCAGTACTCGGGACAGGAACTATGGCTACACCTTC,CASSTRDRNYGYTF
-,TRBV9,TRBJ1-2,-,TGTGCCAGCAGCGTGACCGCTAACAACTATGGCTACACCTTC,CASSVTANNYGYTF
TRBD2,TRBV6-1,TRBJ2-7,-,TGTGCCAGCAGTGAAGCGCGACTAGCGGGCTTTTCCCGAGGTTCCTACGAGCAGTACTTC,CASSEARLAGFSRGSYEQYF
-,TRBV30,TRBJ1-2,-,TGTGCCTGGACCGTGGGGGGTGGGGGTTACTACGCTAACTATGGCTACACCTTC,CAWTVGGGGYYANYGYTF
TRBD1,TRBV6-1,TRBJ1-1,-,TGTGCCAGCAGTGCCAACCCGACAGGGGACACTGAAGCTTTCTTT,CASSANPTGDTEAFF